These 21 T cell receptor beta chains were all obtained from the same sample, sequenced in a study of T-cell reconstitution after alpha-beta-depleted transplantation in children. Preparing the TCRbeta library involved the use of unique molecular identifiers. TCRdb recomputed calls from the PCR reads with MiXCR, one row per CDR3 protein. The profile shows a few hundred thousand distinct CDR3 sequences, 24% of them singletons. The starting material was PBMCs, mostly from graft donor cells, obtained 360 days after TCRalphabeta/CD19-depleted stem cell transplant. These receptors were taken from a female patient aged 2-15 years who had a stem cell transplant for congenital amegakaryocytic thrombocytopenia, so the T cells may come from the graft donor.

This CDR3 reads CASSEAWGGGLDLDIQYF. The CDR3 DNA follows: TGTGCCAGCAGTGAAGCCTGGGGGGGGGGACTAGATTTAGACATTCAGTACTTC. The V call is TRBV2, the J call TRBJ2-4, with 8 bases lining up with TRBD2. The CDR3 is 18 residues long. Trimming at V came to 0 bases and at J to 8 bases, leaving 15 bases not matched to a gene. The germline gives CDR1 SNHLY, CDR2 FYNNEI.

The chain has TRBV14 and TRBJ2-1, with a weak D call TRBD1 (6 bases). Germline CDR1 reads SGHDN; CDR2 reads FVKESK. CDR3 size: 13 residues. V was pared by 0 bases and J by 12 bases, with 12 bases between. The DNA of the CDR3 is TGTGCCAGCAGCCAAGACCTCGAACAGGGGCAGTTCTTC. As protein: CASSQDLEQGQFF.

The chain is built from TRBV28 and TRBJ1-5; no clear D gene. V was trimmed by 4 bases and J by 9 bases, leaving 10 bases between them. This CDR3 has 12 amino acids. The germline CDR1 and CDR2 sequences are MDHEN and SYDVKM. DNA of the CDR3: TGTGCCAGCAGTTCCTTCGGACGGCCCCAGCATTTT. It encodes CASSSFGRPQHF.

In its sample, this clonotype was seen a few times. The chain carries TRBV7-8 and TRBJ2-5; D is possibly TRBD2 (7 bases). Germline lookup yields CDR1 SGHVS and CDR2 FQNEAQ. There are 17 residues in the CDR3. The germline V and J ends were trimmed by 6 bases and 1 base, with 21 bases remaining between them. The CDR3 protein is CASRGRKGGGAQETQYF. The CDR3 coding sequence is TGTGCCAGCAGGGGACGTAAAGGAGGGGGGGCCCAAGAGACCCAGTACTTC.

V gene TRBV18 combines with J gene TRBJ2-3; 7 nucleotides agree with TRBD2. The CDR3 length is 16 residues. Trimming cost V 1 base and J 0 bases; bases outside gene matches: 4. Germline CDR1 KGHSH, CDR2 LQKENI. DNA of the CDR3: TGTGCCAGCTCACCACGGGCGGGAGAAAGCACAGATACGCAGTATTTT. Its protein product is CASSPRAGESTDTQYF.

This clonotype was seen more than once but under ten times. The V call is TRBV12-3 or TRBV12-4, the J call TRBJ2-7; 7 bases match TRBD2. V lost 5 bases to trimming and J lost 5 bases; unmatched junction nucleotides: 3. This CDR3 is 12 amino acids long. Here the CDR3 reads CASSPGLDEQYF. The CDR3 DNA reads TGTGCCAGCAGTCCTGGACTAGACGAGCAGTACTTC.

The rearrangement links TRBV20-1 to TRBJ2-7; 11 bases line up with TRBD2. After removal of 7 bases from V and 5 bases from J, the junction contained 13 bases not matched to a gene. This CDR3 is built from 15 residues. Germline CDR1 DFQATT, CDR2 SNEGSKA (reference sequence). The CDR3 region is CSVQTTSGALDEQYF. The CDR3 nucleotides read TGCAGTGTCCAGACGACTAGCGGGGCCCTGGACGAGCAGTACTTC.

This clonotype has a handful of counts. The rearrangement joins TRBV12-3 or TRBV12-4 to TRBJ2-1; TRBD2 matches at 10 bases. The V gene end was trimmed by 3 bases and the J gene end by 8 bases; junction bases not matched to a gene: 10. The length of the CDR3 is 16 residues. CDR3: CASSFWGSGRRHEQFF. The CDR3 DNA sequence: TGTGCCAGCAGTTTCTGGGGTAGCGGGAGGAGGCATGAGCAGTTCTTC.

The rearrangement links TRBV5-1 to TRBJ1-2; D might be TRBD1 (5 bases). Germline V gives CDR1 SGHRS, CDR2 YFSETQ. This CDR3 spans 15 amino acids. Trimming shortened V by 5 bases and J by 4 bases, and 18 bases separated the two germline ends. The CDR3 loop is CASRFTDKGSYGYTF. CDR3 sequence (DNA): TGCGCCAGCAGGTTTACGGACAAGGGGAGCTATGGCTACACCTTC.

This clonotype appeared many times. The genes are TRBV10-3 and TRBJ1-1, with 7 nucleotides matching TRBD1. The J segment lost 5 bases and the V segment lost 0 bases, leaving 0 bases of the junction unmatched. Germline V CDR1 and CDR2: ENHRY, SYGVKD. The CDR3 extends over 13 amino acids. The CDR3 DNA reads TGTGCCATCAGTGAGTCACAGGGGACTGAAGCTTTCTTT. Its protein is CAISESQGTEAFF.

V is TRBV20-1 and J is TRBJ2-1, with 8 bases lining up with TRBD2. The CDR3 has 14 amino acids. The ends lost 1 base at V and 2 bases at J; junction bases unmatched: 1. CDR1 and CDR2 from the germline V gene are DFQATT and SNEGSKA (reference sequence). This CDR3 reads CSARAGGPYNEQFF. DNA of the CDR3: TGCAGTGCTAGAGCGGGAGGGCCCTACAATGAGCAGTTCTTC.

V is TRBV5-1 and J is TRBJ1-2; 9 bases agree with TRBD1. Germline CDR1 reads SGHRS; CDR2 reads YFSETQ. The V segment lost 4 bases and the J segment 6 bases; nucleotides outside the gene matches: 10. The CDR3 has 15 amino acids. The CDR3 DNA follows: TGCGCCAGCAGCCGTACACAGGGACAGGGTAATGGCTACACCTTC. It specifies CASSRTQGQGNGYTF.

This clonotype was seen more than once but under ten times. J is TRBJ2-3 and V is TRBV10-3, with 7 nucleotides matching TRBD2. This CDR3 contains 17 residues. The J segment lost 3 bases and the V segment lost 4 bases, leaving 13 bases of the junction unmatched. CDR1 ENHRY and CDR2 SYGVKD come from the germline V gene. The CDR3 region is CAISGEVAGVVTDTQYF. In nucleotides, the CDR3 is TGTGCCATCAGTGGGGAAGTGGCGGGAGTGGTGACAGATACGCAGTATTTT.

The table lists this clonotype with a few counts. The chain recombines TRBV3-1 with TRBJ2-7; no definite D call. The length of the CDR3 is 15 residues. Deletions cut 0 bases from V and 0 bases from J, with 9 bases between. The germline CDR1 and CDR2 sequences are LGHDT and YNNKEL (reference sequence). In DNA, the CDR3 is TGTGCCAGCAGCCAAGAAGTGGGTGCCTCCTACGAGCAGTACTTC. Translated, it gives CASSQEVGASYEQYF.

This clonotype has ten or more counts. The gene calls are TRBV29-1 and TRBJ2-2; D unclear. From germline, CDR1 is SQVTM and CDR2 ANQGSEA. Trimming took off 1 base at V and 8 bases at J, with 5 bases between the two ends. The CDR3 totals 11 residues. CDR3 residues: CSVEGPGELFF. The CDR3 coding sequence is TGCAGCGTTGAAGGACCTGGGGAGCTGTTTTTT.

This clonotype was found a few times. The V call is TRBV13, the J call TRBJ2-7; D gene unclear. CDR1 PRHDT and CDR2 FYEKMQ come from the germline V gene (reference sequence). This CDR3 is 14 amino acids long. The germline V and J ends were trimmed by 3 bases and 0 bases, with 9 bases remaining between them. Here the CDR3 DNA reads TGTGCCAGCAGCTTTCAAGTAAGCTCCTACGAGCAGTACTTC. It specifies CASSFQVSSYEQYF.

The CDR3 DNA follows: TGTGCCAGCAGTGAACCAGGGAGGGATACGCAGTATTTT. Protein: CASSEPGRDTQYF. The chain uses TRBV2 and TRBJ2-3; D may be TRBD2 (6 bases). V dropped 2 bases and J dropped 6 bases, with 9 bases sitting between them. Germline V gene lookup returns CDR1 SNHLY and CDR2 FYNNEI. The CDR3 contains 13 residues.

This rearrangement joins TRBV7-6 to TRBJ2-3; a weak D match, TRBD1 (5 bases). The germline V gene has CDR1 SGHVS and CDR2 FNYEAQ. The CDR3 runs 14 residues. V was pared by 1 base and J by 2 bases, with 7 bases between. CDR3 nucleotides: TGTGCCAGCAGCTTAGGGACAACCACAGATACGCAGTATTTT. It yields the protein CASSLGTTTDTQYF.

This clonotype has only a few counts. This chain joins TRBV10-3 and TRBJ2-6, with D tentatively TRBD1 (5 bases). Trimming pared 4 bases from V and 1 base from J, leaving 23 bases between. The CDR3 contains 20 residues. The germline CDR1 and CDR2 sequences are ENHRY and SYGVKD. CDR3 region: CAISGVVRVQPKSGANVLTF. The CDR3 bases are TGTGCCATCAGTGGTGTTGTCAGGGTGCAGCCTAAATCTGGGGCCAACGTCCTGACTTTC.

The V gene is TRBV4-2, the J gene TRBJ2-4; D is uncertain. Germline V gives CDR1 LGHNA, CDR2 YNFKEQ. The length of the CDR3 is 13 residues. Trimming took 3 bases from V and 6 from J, leaving 9 bases between them. DNA for the CDR3: TGTGCCAGCAGCCAGGGATTGCCAAACATTCAGTACTTC. Protein: CASSQGLPNIQYF.

There are many counts of this clonotype. The chain has TRBV12-3 or TRBV12-4 and TRBJ2-1, with a tentative D call TRBD2 (6 bases). The CDR3 contains 12 residues. Deletions cut 4 bases from V and 6 bases from J, with 7 bases between. CDR3 region: CASSSTSNEQFF. Written as DNA, the CDR3 is TGTGCCAGCAGTTCGACTAGCAATGAGCAGTTCTTC.